The clone carrying this T cell receptor (beta chain) was recorded a few times. The data stem from a study of blood T cells in healthy people across ages. Germline assignment: CDR1 SGHTA and CDR2 FQGNSA. Trimming shortened V by 5 bases and J by 7 bases, and 15 bases separated the two germline ends. The CDR3 has 15 residues. A sample-barcoded 5' primer and a J-beta primer mix were used in a second PCR of roughly 6 to 11 cycles. TCRdb re-called the 5' RACE reads with MiXCR, one entry per CDR3 protein. Of approximately 960,000 distinct CDR3 sequences listed, roughly 28% are singletons. These same records also appear under a second study, on T cells of mothers and their children. That report notes: Related mother-child pairs showed slightly higher but non-significant overlap than unrelated pairs.

The rearrangement joins TRBV7-2 to TRBJ1-6, with D perhaps TRBD1 (5 bases). This receptor was obtained from a woman aged 40 to 50 in good health. Sequencing used blood. CDR3 coding DNA: TGTGCCAGCAGCGACTACGGGACGGAAAATTCACCCCTCCACTTT. It is translated as CASSDYGTENSPLHF. Filled out from reference TRBV7-2 and TRBJ1-6, the complete variable domain reads GAGVSQSPSNKVTEKGKDVELRCDPISGHTALYWYRQSLGQGLEFLIYFQGNSAPDKSGLPSDRFSAERTGGSVSTLTIQRTQQEDSAVYLCASSDYGTENSPLHFGNGTRLTVT.